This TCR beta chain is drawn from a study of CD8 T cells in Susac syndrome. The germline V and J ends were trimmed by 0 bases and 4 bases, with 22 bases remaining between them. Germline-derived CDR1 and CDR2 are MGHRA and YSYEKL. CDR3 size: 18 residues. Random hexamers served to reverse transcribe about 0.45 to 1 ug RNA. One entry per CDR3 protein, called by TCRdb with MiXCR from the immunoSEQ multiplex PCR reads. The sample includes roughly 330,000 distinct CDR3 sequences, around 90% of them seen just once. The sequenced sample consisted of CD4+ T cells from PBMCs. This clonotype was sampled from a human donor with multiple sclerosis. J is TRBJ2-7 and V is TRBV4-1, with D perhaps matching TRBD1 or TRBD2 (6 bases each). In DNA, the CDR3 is TGCGCCAGCAGCCAAGATCTCGGGGGCTCTACCGGCGGATACGAGCAGTACTTC. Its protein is CASSQDLGGSTGGYEQYF.